This is a list of T cell receptor beta chains from one sample in a study of blood T cell repertoires in COVID-19. The repertoire was sequenced with immunoSEQ multiplex PCR; TCRdb's copy has only in-frame clones and lacks some. The data hold approximately 92,000 clones, with 55% to 80% observed a single time. The specimen was peripheral blood. These receptors were taken from a woman in her sixties in a cohort sampled during active or convalescent COVID-19. Each CDR3 is given with its conserved first and last residue. Fields, in order: V gene, clone size, D gene, CDR3 length, J gene, CDR3 protein, CDR3 DNA. The D gene is left open where the match is weak. Not every row has a clone size; where given, it reads once, few, many or a size class.

TRBV19,-,TRBD1,14,TRBJ1-1,CASSTGGRNTEAFF,TGTGCCAGTAGTACAGGGGGCCGGAACACTGAAGCTTTCTTT
TRBV20-1,-,-,11,TRBJ2-1,CSASDAGWQFF,TGCAGTGCTAGCGATGCGGGTTGGCAGTTCTTC
TRBV11-3,once,TRBD1,14,TRBJ2-7,CASSLRGGYYEQYF,TGTGCCAGCAGCTTGCGAGGGGGCTACTACGAGCAGTACTTC
TRBV19,-,-,12,TRBJ2-7,CASSGTLYEQYF,TGTGCCAGTAGTGGGACACTCTACGAGCAGTACTTC
TRBV7-6,-,-,16,TRBJ2-5,CASSLVAAVGQETQYF,TGTGCCAGCAGCTTAGTCGCGGCAGTTGGACAAGAGACCCAGTACTTC
TRBV20-1,-,-,11,TRBJ1-4,CSVGRGEKLFF,TGCAGTGTAGGCCGCGGTGAAAAACTGTTTTTT
TRBV27,-,TRBD2,17,TRBJ2-5,CASSLFSTSQRRETQYF,TGTGCCAGCAGTTTATTTTCGACTAGCCAAAGACGAGAGACCCAGTACTTC
TRBV4-1,medium-sized,-,13,TRBJ1-1,CASSQGEEREAFF,TGCGCCAGCAGCCAAGGGGAGGAGAGGGAGGCTTTCTTT
TRBV10-3,-,-,16,TRBJ2-1,CAISDPRAGMGYEQFF,TGTGCCATCAGTGACCCCAGGGCAGGAATGGGGTATGAGCAGTTCTTC
TRBV7-9,-,TRBD2,14,TRBJ2-3,CASSFSGGPDTQYF,TGTGCCAGCAGCTTTAGCGGGGGGCCAGATACGCAGTATTTT
TRBV7-9,-,-,12,TRBJ2-5,CASSFRQETQYF,TGTGCCAGCAGCTTCCGCCAAGAGACCCAGTACTTC
TRBV19,-,-,14,TRBJ1-1,CASSIGEVNTEAFF,TGTGCCAGTAGTATAGGGGAGGTGAACACTGAAGCTTTCTTT
TRBV7-3,-,TRBD2,15,TRBJ2-3,CASSSAGAATDTQYF,TGTGCCAGCAGCTCGGCGGGAGCAGCCACAGATACGCAGTATTTT
TRBV2,-,TRBD2,15,TRBJ2-5,CASSGLAGGRETQYF,TGTGCCAGCAGTGGATTAGCGGGGGGTCGGGAGACCCAGTACTTC
TRBV7-8,-,TRBD1,16,TRBJ2-7,CASSPIGGQGAYEQYF,TGTGCCAGCAGCCCCATAGGGGGACAGGGGGCCTACGAGCAGTACTTC
TRBV4-2,once,-,15,TRBJ1-2,CASSQGAGAQYGYTF,TGTGCCAGCAGCCAAGGCGCAGGGGCACAATATGGCTACACCTTC
TRBV7-8,-,-,16,TRBJ1-6,CASSSPPTVYNSPLHF,TGTGCCAGCAGCTCCCCTCCGACAGTTTATAATTCACCCCTCCACTTT
TRBV4-2,-,TRBD1,15,TRBJ2-1,CASSPQGASYNEQFF,TGTGCCAGCAGCCCCCAGGGGGCCTCCTACAATGAGCAGTTCTTC
TRBV20-1,few,TRBD2,15,TRBJ2-3,CSASPGLAGTDTQYF,TGCAGTGCTAGTCCCGGACTAGCGGGGACAGATACGCAGTATTTT
TRBV9,-,-,17,TRBJ1-6,CASSVEAPPGYNSPLHF,TGTGCCAGCAGCGTCGAGGCTCCTCCAGGGTATAATTCACCCCTCCACTTT
TRBV28,many,-,12,TRBJ1-1,CASSFYDTEAFF,TGTGCCAGCAGTTTTTATGACACTGAAGCTTTCTTT
TRBV3-1/TRBV3-2,few,TRBD1,15,TRBJ1-5,CASSRTGSTDQPQHF,TGTGCCAGCAGCCGGACAGGGAGTACCGATCAGCCCCAGCATTTT
TRBV7-8,-,-,14,TRBJ1-5,CASSLYGDNQPQHF,TGTGCCAGCAGCTTGTATGGAGACAATCAGCCCCAGCATTTT
TRBV5-1,few,-,14,TRBJ2-6,CASSLTGDGVVLTF,TGCGCCAGCAGCTTAACAGGAGACGGTGTCGTCCTGACTTTC
TRBV5-1,-,-,14,TRBJ1-4,CASSTGHSNEKLFF,TGCGCCAGCAGCACAGGGCACTCTAATGAAAAACTGTTTTTT
TRBV5-6,-,-,14,TRBJ2-7,CASSLYDSSYEQYF,TGTGCCAGCAGCTTGTACGACAGCTCCTACGAGCAGTACTTC
TRBV10-2,-,-,16,TRBJ1-5,CASSESRGSTDQPQHF,TGCGCCAGCAGTGAGTCACGTGGATCGACTGATCAGCCCCAGCATTTT
TRBV5-1,-,TRBD1,14,TRBJ2-5,CASSFLDREETQYF,TGCGCCAGCAGCTTCCTTGACAGGGAAGAGACCCAGTACTTC
TRBV6-6,-,TRBD2,15,TRBJ2-1,CASRETSGGYNEQFF,TGTGCCAGCAGAGAGACTAGCGGGGGATACAATGAGCAGTTCTTC
TRBV2,few,-,14,TRBJ1-5,CASSEITGGQPQHF,TGTGCCAGCAGTGAAATTACGGGGGGTCAGCCCCAGCATTTT
TRBV2,few,-,13,TRBJ1-1,CASAGDMGTEAFF,TGTGCCAGCGCGGGGGACATGGGCACTGAAGCTTTCTTT
TRBV29-1,-,TRBD1,14,TRBJ1-1,CSVRLGQGRGEAFF,TGCAGCGTCCGACTCGGACAGGGACGGGGTGAAGCTTTCTTT
TRBV6-4,-,TRBD1,13,TRBJ1-6,CASMNRGNSPLHF,TGTGCCAGCATGAACAGGGGAAACTCACCCCTCCACTTT
TRBV4-1,-,-,15,TRBJ2-5,CASSQVEGAQETQYF,TGCGCCAGCAGCCAAGTGGAGGGAGCCCAAGAGACCCAGTACTTC
TRBV14,few,-,14,TRBJ2-1,CASSQELRGNEQFF,TGTGCCAGCAGCCAAGAACTCCGGGGCAATGAGCAGTTCTTC
TRBV6-6,-,-,16,TRBJ2-5,CASSYSRSPLEETQYF,TGTGCCAGCAGTTACTCAAGATCCCCGCTAGAAGAGACCCAGTACTTC
TRBV4-1,-,TRBD2,19,TRBJ2-7,CASSQAKDRLAGDSYEQYF,TGCGCCAGCAGCCAAGCCAAAGACCGACTAGCGGGGGACTCCTACGAGCAGTACTTC
TRBV6-5,-,-,14,TRBJ1-1,CASRRGQMNTEAFF,TGTGCCAGCAGACGAGGACAGATGAACACTGAAGCTTTCTTT
TRBV4-2,-,-,13,TRBJ2-7,CASSQAVFYEQYF,TGTGCCAGCAGCCAAGCAGTATTCTACGAGCAGTACTTC
TRBV5-1,-,-,12,TRBJ2-7,CASSLDLYEQYF,TGCGCCAGCAGCTTGGATCTCTACGAGCAGTACTTC
TRBV2,-,-,16,TRBJ2-2,CASSPRRLANTGELFF,TGTGCCAGCAGTCCCCGTAGGCTAGCCAACACCGGGGAGCTGTTTTTT
TRBV28,-,-,15,TRBJ1-2,CASSLSSRQFYGYTF,TGTGCCAGCAGTTTATCCTCAAGACAGTTCTATGGCTACACCTTC
TRBV5-6,-,-,13,TRBJ1-3,CASSLPSGNTIYF,TGTGCCAGCAGCTTGCCGTCTGGAAACACCATATATTTT